Following are 19 T cell receptor beta chains from one sample sequenced in a study of OX40 agonist ivuxolimab in advanced cancers. Data came from immunoSEQ multiplex PCR; TCRdb stores just in-frame clones and leaves some out. The table shows 55,000 to 60,000 clones, with approximately 80% occurring only once. Sequenced here: CD4+ or CD8+ T cells sorted from blood, sampled in a trial of the OX40 agonist ivuxolimab. These receptors were taken from an adult with an advanced solid tumor such as melanoma, head and neck, liver or kidney cancer.

The rearrangement joins TRBV5-1 to TRBJ1-5; unclear D gene. CDR3 length equals 14 residues. CDR1 and CDR2 from the germline V gene are SGHRS and YFSETQ. With 0 bases removed from V and 3 bases from J, the gap between germline ends came to 7 bases. As DNA, the CDR3 is TGCGCCAGCAGCTTGGACGGCCTCAATCAGCCCCAGCATTTT. Translating gives CASSLDGLNQPQHF.

The genes are TRBV29-1 and TRBJ2-5, with 13 bases that match TRBD2. The CDR3 has 15 residues. Per the germline V gene, CDR1 is SQVTM and CDR2 is ANQGSEA. The CDR3 loop is CGTTGLAGQGETQYF. CDR3 nucleotide sequence: TGCGGAACAACGGGACTAGCGGGGCAGGGGGAGACCCAGTACTTC. Based on the CDR3 plus reference TRBV29-1 and TRBJ2-5, the full variable domain is SAVISQKPSRDICQRGTSLTIQCQVDSQVTMMFWYRQQPGQSLTLIATANQGSEATYESGFVIDKFPISRPNLTFSTLTVSNMSPEDSSIYLCGTTGLAGQGETQYFGPGTRLLVL.

This sequence joins TRBV7-8 and TRBJ2-3; a weak D match, TRBD2 (5 bases). Germline CDR1 SGHVS, CDR2 FQNEAQ. The CDR3 runs to 15 residues. Trimming cost V 5 bases and J 2 bases, with 14 bases left between them. The CDR3 DNA reads as TGTGCCAGCAGCCTGAGGAGGACCCTCACAGATACGCAGTATTTT. Translating it yields CASSLRRTLTDTQYF. The whole variable domain, remainder taken from reference TRBV7-8 and TRBJ2-3, is GAGVSQSPRYKVAKRGQDVALRCDPISGHVSLFWYQQALGQGPEFLTYFQNEAQLDKSGLPSDRFFAERPEGSVSTLKIQRTQQEDSAVYLCASSLRRTLTDTQYFGPGTRLTVL.

J is TRBJ1-1 and V is TRBV9, with TRBD1 matching 7 bases. The germline CDR1 and CDR2 sequences are SGDLS and YYNGEE. This CDR3 is 15 amino acids long. The junction had 7 bases not matched to a gene; V was cut back by 4 bases and J by 1 base. CDR3 region: CASSFTGVSNTEAFF. CDR3 nucleotide sequence: TGTGCCAGCAGCTTTACAGGGGTCTCGAACACTGAAGCTTTCTTT.

The CDR3 nucleotides read TGCGCCAGCAGTCAATCCGGGACAGCAGGCACAGATACGCAGTATTTT. It encodes CASSQSGTAGTDTQYF. This chain uses TRBV23-1 with TRBJ2-3; TRBD1 aligns across 7 bases. TRBV23-1 is filed as an ORF, its function uncertain. The CDR3 has 16 amino acids. The V segment lost 0 bases and the J segment 1 base; nucleotides outside the gene matches: 4.

The chain combines TRBV28 with TRBJ1-1; perhaps TRBD1 as D (5 bases). Germline-derived CDR1 and CDR2 are MDHEN and SYDVKM. The CDR3 has 14 amino acids. Trimming took off 7 bases at V and 7 bases at J, with 19 bases between the two ends. The CDR3 nucleotides are TGTGCCAGCACCCTAATGGGGGTGGGGGTTGAAGCTTTCTTT. Translation gives CASTLMGVGVEAFF.

V usage is TRBV29-1 and J usage is TRBJ1-1; TRBD1 is a possible D gene (5 bases). V lost 4 bases and J 2 bases, leaving 14 bases between the germline ends. The CDR3 has 14 amino acids. Germline values: CDR1 SQVTM, CDR2 ANQGSEA. DNA of the CDR3: TGCAGCGTTGCCTACAGGAGGGGAAACACTGAAGCTTTCTTT. This encodes CSVAYRRGNTEAFF.

V is TRBV11-2 and J is TRBJ1-3; D uncertain. This CDR3 is 16 amino acids long. CDR1 is SGHAT and CDR2 is FQNNGV in the germline V gene. Trimming removed 0 bases from V and 0 bases from J, with 9 bases in between. The DNA for the CDR3 is TGTGCCAGCAGCTTAGAAGACACGTACTCTGGAAACACCATATATTTT. Translation: CASSLEDTYSGNTIYF.

The CDR3 sequence: CASSLGGGGRNYGYTF. The CDR3 bases are TGTGCCAGCAGCTTAGGTGGAGGGGGGCGCAACTATGGCTACACCTTC. This rearrangement joins TRBV7-2 to TRBJ1-2; a weak D match, TRBD1 (6 bases). This CDR3 has 16 residues. V lost 1 base and J 2 bases, leaving 14 bases between the germline ends. CDR1 SGHTA and CDR2 FQGNSA come from the germline V gene.

The rearrangement uses TRBV5-8 and TRBJ1-2, with TRBD1 as a possible D gene (5 bases). The germline V gene encodes CDR1 SGHTS and CDR2 YDEGEE. The CDR3 length is 12 residues. The germline V and J ends were trimmed by 3 bases and 8 bases, with 11 bases remaining between them. This chain's CDR3 is CASSSGGGGYTF. Written as DNA, the CDR3 is TGTGCCAGCAGCTCCGGGGGAGGAGGCTACACCTTC.

The chain is built from TRBV2 and TRBJ1-1; 9 positions agree with TRBD1. The CDR3 sequence is 13 residues long. Germline CDR1 reads SNHLY; CDR2 reads FYNNEI. The ends lost 8 bases at V and 2 bases at J; junction bases unmatched: 3. The CDR3 DNA is TGTGCCAGCCAACAGGGGGCCAACACTGAAGCTTTCTTT. This encodes CASQQGANTEAFF.

The rearrangement links TRBV7-3 to TRBJ2-2; the match to TRBD1 covers 11 bases. This CDR3 is built from 17 residues. J gave up 4 bases and V 2 bases, and 6 bases lay outside the gene matches. CDR1 and CDR2 (germline): SGHTA, FQGTGA. In nucleotides, the CDR3 is TGTGCCAGCAGCTTAGCCGGGACAGGGGGACTCACCGGGGAGCTGTTTTTT. Protein sequence: CASSLAGTGGLTGELFF.

The chain has TRBV2 and TRBJ2-5, with 9 bases that match TRBD2. After removal of 4 bases from V and 5 bases from J, the junction contained 5 bases not matched to a gene. CDR1 SNHLY and CDR2 FYNNEI come from the germline V gene. The CDR3 runs 14 residues. The CDR3 loop reads CASSVIAGDETQYF. The DNA of the CDR3 is TGTGCCAGCAGTGTCATAGCGGGGGATGAGACCCAGTACTTC.

V usage is TRBV16 and J usage is TRBJ1-2; D unclear. From germline, CDR1 is KGHSY and CDR2 FQNENV. The CDR3 spans 14 residues. Deletions cut 0 bases from V and 5 bases from J, with 10 bases between. The CDR3 reads CASSQSEQIYGYTF. For the CDR3, the DNA is TGTGCCAGCAGCCAATCGGAACAGATATATGGCTACACCTTC.

This clone was picked up a small number of times. The chain links TRBV5-1 to TRBJ2-3, with D perhaps TRBD2 (6 bases). Trimming took 6 bases from V and 1 from J, leaving 12 bases between them. Per the germline V gene, CDR1 is SGHRS and CDR2 is YFSETQ. There are 14 residues in the CDR3. DNA for the CDR3: TGCGCCAGCACGGGGGTTTTTGGCACAGATACGCAGTATTTT. This translates into CASTGVFGTDTQYF.

The chain uses TRBV7-9 and TRBJ2-7; TRBD1 aligns across 7 bases. CDR3 length equals 15 residues. The germline gives CDR1 SEHNR, CDR2 FQNEAQ (reference sequence). After removal of 5 bases from V and 3 bases from J, the junction contained 10 bases not matched to a gene. The CDR3 sequence is CASSPYLGQHYEQYF. The CDR3 region has the DNA TGTGCCAGCAGCCCTTACCTGGGACAGCACTACGAGCAGTACTTC.

The chain employs TRBV5-1 and TRBJ2-7; possibly TRBD2 for D (5 bases). Germline V gene sequence: CDR1 SGHRS, CDR2 YFSETQ. V was clipped by 4 bases and J by 4 bases, with 18 bases between them. The CDR3 loop spans 15 amino acids. CDR3 in amino acids: CASSPDVGVGYEQYF. CDR3 in DNA: TGCGCCAGCAGCCCCGATGTGGGAGTGGGATACGAGCAGTACTTC.

The chain links TRBV28 to TRBJ2-7; 9 bases line up with TRBD2. The CDR3 consists of 17 residues. The germline gives CDR1 MDHEN, CDR2 SYDVKM. J was trimmed by 5 bases and V by 5 bases; bases with no gene match: 16. The CDR3 protein is CASSPSTRGLAGNEQYF. In DNA, the CDR3 is TGTGCCAGCAGTCCATCAACCCGCGGGCTAGCGGGAAACGAGCAGTACTTC.

The V call is TRBV10-2, the J call TRBJ2-1, with TRBD2 matching over 9 bases. Germline V gene lookup returns CDR1 WSHSY and CDR2 SAAADI. Unmatched junction bases numbered 11, after V lost 6 bases and J lost 8 bases. CDR3 size: 15 residues. This chain's CDR3 is CASSYEGTSLDEQFF. The CDR3 nucleotides are TGCGCCAGCAGCTATGAAGGGACTAGCCTGGATGAGCAGTTCTTC.